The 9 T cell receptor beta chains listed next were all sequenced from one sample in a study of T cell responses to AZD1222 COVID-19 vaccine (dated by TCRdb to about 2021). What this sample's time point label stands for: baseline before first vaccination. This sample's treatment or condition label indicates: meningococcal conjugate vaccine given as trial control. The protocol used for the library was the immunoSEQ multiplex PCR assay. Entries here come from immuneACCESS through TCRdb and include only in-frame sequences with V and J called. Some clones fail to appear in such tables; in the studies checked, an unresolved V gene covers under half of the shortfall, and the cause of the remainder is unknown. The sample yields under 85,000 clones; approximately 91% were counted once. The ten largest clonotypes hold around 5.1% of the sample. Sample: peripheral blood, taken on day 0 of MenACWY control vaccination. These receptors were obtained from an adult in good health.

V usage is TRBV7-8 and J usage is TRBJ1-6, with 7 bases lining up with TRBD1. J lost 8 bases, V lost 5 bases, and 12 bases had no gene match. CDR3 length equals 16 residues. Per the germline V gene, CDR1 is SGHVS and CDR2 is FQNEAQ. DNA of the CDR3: TGTGCCAGCAGCCCTCAGGGGGGGGGCATTGATTCACCCCTCCACTTT. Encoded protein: CASSPQGGGIDSPLHF.

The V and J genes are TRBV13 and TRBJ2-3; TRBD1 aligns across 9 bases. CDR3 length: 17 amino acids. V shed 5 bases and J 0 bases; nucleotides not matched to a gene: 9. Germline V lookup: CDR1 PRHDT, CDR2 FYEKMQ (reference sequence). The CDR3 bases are TGTGCCAGCAGCCCCGGGACAGGGAGATCTAGCACAGATACGCAGTATTTT. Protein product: CASSPGTGRSSTDTQYF.

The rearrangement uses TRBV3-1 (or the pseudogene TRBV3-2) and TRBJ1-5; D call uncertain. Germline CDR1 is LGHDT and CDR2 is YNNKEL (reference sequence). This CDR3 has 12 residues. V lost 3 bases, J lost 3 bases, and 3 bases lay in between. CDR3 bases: TGTGCCAGCAGCCATCTCAATCAGCCCCAGCATTTT. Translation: CASSHLNQPQHF.

The CDR3 DNA sequence: TGTGCCAGCAGCCCGACCAGTGGGCAGAACACCGGGGAGCTGTTTTTT. Protein: CASSPTSGQNTGELFF. The chain joins TRBV7-9 to TRBJ2-2; D is unclear. Trimming cost V 5 bases and J 1 base, with 14 bases left between them. The CDR3 runs 16 residues. Germline CDR1 is SEHNR and CDR2 is FQNEAQ (reference sequence).

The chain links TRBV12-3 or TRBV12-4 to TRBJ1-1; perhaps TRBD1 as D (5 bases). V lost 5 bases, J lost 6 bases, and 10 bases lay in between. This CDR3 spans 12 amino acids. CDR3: CASSLRGSEAFF. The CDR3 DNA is TGTGCCAGCAGTCTGAGGGGCTCTGAAGCTTTCTTT.

The chain's CDR3 is CASSYAYNQGGGTEAFF. The CDR3 bases are TGTGCCAGCAGTTACGCCTACAATCAGGGTGGAGGCACTGAAGCTTTCTTT. V and J are TRBV6-2 or TRBV6-3 and TRBJ1-1, with a possible D match to TRBD1 (5 bases). CDR3 length: 17 amino acids. The germline V gene encodes CDR1 MNHEY and CDR2 SVGEGT. V was trimmed by 2 bases and J by 4 bases, leaving 20 bases between them.

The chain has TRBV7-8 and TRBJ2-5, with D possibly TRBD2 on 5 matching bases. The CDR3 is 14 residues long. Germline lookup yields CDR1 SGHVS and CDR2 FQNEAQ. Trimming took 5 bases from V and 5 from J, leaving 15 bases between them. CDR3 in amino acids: CASSRDYSGETQYF. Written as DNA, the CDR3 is TGTGCCAGCAGCCGAGACTACAGTGGGGAGACCCAGTACTTC.

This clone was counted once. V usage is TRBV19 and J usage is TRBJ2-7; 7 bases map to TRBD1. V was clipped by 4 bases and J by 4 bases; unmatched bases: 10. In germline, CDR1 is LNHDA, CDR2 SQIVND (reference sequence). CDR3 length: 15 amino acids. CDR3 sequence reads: CASSSRQGIGYEQYF. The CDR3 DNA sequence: TGTGCCAGTAGTAGCCGACAGGGAATAGGGTACGAGCAGTACTTC.

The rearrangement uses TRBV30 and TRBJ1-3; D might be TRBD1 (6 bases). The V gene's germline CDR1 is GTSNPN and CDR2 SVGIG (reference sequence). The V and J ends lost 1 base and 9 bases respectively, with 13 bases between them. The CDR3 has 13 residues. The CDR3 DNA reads TGTGCCTGGAGTGGTGTGGGGGCGGCCACCATATATTTT. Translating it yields CAWSGVGAATIYF.